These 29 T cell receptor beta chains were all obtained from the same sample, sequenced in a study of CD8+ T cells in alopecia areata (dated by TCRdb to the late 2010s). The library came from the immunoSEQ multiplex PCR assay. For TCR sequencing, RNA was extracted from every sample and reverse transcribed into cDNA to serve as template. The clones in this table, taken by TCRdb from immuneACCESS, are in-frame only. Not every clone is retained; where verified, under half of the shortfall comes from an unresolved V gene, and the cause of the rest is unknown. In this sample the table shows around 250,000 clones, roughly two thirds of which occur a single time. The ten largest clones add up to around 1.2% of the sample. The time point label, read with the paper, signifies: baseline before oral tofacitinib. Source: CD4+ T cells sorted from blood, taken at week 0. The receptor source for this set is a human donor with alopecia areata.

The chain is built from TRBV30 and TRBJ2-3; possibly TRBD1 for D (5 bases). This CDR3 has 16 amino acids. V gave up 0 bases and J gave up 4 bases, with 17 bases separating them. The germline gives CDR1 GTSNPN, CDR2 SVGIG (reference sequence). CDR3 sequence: CAWSVSQGRIADTQYF. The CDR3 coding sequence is TGTGCCTGGAGTGTATCCCAGGGTCGTATCGCAGATACGCAGTATTTT.

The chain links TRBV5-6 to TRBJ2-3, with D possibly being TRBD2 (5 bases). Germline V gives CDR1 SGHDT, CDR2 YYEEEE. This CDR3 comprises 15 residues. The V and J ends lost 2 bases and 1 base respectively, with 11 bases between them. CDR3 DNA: TGTGCCAGCAGCTTTAGTAGTAGCGGCACAGATACGCAGTATTTT. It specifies CASSFSSSGTDTQYF.

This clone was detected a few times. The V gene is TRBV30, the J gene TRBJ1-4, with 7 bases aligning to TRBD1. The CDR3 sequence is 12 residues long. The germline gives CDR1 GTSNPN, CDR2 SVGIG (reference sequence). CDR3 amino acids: CARRTGGEKLFF. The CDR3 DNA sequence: TGTGCGAGAAGGACAGGAGGTGAAAAACTGTTTTTT.

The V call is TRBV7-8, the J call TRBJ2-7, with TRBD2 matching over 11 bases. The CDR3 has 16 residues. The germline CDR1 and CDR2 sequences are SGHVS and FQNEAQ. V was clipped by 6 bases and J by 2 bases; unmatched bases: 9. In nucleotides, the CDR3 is TGTGCCAGCAGTCGAACTAGCGGGGGTACCCCCTACGAGCAGTACTTC. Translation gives CASSRTSGGTPYEQYF.

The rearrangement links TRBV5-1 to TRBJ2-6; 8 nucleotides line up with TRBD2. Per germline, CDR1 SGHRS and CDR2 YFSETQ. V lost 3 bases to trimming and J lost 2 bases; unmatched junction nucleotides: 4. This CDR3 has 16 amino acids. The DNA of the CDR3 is TGCGCCAGCAGCTCCCTCGGGGGGGCTGGGGCCAACGTCCTGACTTTC. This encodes CASSSLGGAGANVLTF.

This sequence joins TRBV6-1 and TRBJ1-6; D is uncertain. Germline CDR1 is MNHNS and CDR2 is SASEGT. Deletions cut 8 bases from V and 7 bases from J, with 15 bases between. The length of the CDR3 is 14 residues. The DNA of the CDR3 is TGTGCCAGCCAATCGAGGTGGCAGAATTCACCCCTCCACTTT. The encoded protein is CASQSRWQNSPLHF.

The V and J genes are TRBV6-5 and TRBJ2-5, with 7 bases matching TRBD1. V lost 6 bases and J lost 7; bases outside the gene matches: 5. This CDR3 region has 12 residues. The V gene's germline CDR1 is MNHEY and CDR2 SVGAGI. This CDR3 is CASSDRVGTQYF. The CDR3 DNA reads TGTGCCAGCAGCGACAGGGTTGGGACCCAGTACTTC.

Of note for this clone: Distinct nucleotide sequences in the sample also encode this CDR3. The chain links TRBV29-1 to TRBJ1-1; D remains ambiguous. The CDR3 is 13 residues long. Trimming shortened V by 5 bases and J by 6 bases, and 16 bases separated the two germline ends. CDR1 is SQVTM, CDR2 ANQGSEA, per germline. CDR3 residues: CSVSLYSLAEAFF. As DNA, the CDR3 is TGCAGCGTTAGTCTTTATTCGCTGGCTGAAGCTTTCTTT. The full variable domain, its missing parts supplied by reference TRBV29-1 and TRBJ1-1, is SAVISQKPSRDICQRGTSLTIQCQVDSQVTMMFWYRQQPGQSLTLIATANQGSEATYESGFVIDKFPISRPNLTFSTLTVSNMSPEDSSIYLCSVSLYSLAEAFFGQGTRLTVV.

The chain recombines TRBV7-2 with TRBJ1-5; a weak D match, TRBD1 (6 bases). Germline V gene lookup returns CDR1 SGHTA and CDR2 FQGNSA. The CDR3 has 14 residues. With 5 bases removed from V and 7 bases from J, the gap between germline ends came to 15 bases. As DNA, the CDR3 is TGTGCCAGCAGCCCGAGGGGGGGCTGGCAGCCCCAGCATTTT. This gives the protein CASSPRGGWQPQHF.

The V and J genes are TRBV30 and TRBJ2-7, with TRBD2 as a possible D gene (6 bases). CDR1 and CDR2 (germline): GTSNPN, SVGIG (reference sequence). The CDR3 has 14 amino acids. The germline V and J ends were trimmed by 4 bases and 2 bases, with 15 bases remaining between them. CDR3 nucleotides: TGTGCCTGGACCGACCCCGGGGGTCCCTACGAGCAGTACTTC. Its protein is CAWTDPGGPYEQYF.

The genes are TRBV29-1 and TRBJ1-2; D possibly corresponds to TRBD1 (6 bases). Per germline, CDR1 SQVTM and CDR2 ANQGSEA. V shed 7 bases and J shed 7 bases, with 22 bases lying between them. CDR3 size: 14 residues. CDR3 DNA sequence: TGCAGCGGAATAGGCGGGACAACCGAGGGTGGCTACACCTTC. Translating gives CSGIGGTTEGGYTF.

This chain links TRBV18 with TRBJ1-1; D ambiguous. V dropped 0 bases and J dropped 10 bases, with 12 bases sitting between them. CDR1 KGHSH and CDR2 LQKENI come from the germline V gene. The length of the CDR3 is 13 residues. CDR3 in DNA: TGTGCCAGCTCACCACCAGGGAGGGAGGGAGCTTTCTTT. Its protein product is CASSPPGREGAFF.

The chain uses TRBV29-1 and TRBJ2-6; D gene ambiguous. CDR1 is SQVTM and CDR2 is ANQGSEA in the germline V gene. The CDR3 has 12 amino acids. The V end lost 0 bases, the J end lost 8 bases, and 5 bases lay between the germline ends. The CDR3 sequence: CSVEEGSNVLTF. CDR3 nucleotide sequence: TGCAGCGTTGAAGAGGGGTCCAACGTCCTGACTTTC.

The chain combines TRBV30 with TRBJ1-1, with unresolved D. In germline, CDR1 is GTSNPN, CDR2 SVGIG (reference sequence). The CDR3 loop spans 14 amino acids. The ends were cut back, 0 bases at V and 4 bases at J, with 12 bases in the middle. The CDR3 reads CAWSVEGWGTEAFF. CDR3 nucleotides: TGTGCCTGGAGTGTTGAGGGTTGGGGCACTGAAGCTTTCTTT.

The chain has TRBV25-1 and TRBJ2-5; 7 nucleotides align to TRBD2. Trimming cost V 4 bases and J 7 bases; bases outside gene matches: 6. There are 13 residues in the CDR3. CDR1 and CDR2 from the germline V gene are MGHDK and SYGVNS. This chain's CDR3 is CASSVPGRGTQYF. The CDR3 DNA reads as TGTGCCAGCAGTGTCCCAGGGAGGGGGACCCAGTACTTC.

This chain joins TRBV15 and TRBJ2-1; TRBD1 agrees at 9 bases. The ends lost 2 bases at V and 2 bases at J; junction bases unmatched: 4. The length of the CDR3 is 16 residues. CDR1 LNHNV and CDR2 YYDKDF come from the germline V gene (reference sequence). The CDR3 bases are TGTGCCACCAGCAGAACCACAGGGGGCACCTACAATGAGCAGTTCTTC. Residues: CATSRTTGGTYNEQFF.

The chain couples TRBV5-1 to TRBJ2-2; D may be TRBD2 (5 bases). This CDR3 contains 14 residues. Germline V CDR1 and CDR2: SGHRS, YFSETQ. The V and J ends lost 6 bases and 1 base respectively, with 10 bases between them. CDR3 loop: CASNGGRNTGELFF. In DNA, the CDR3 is TGCGCCAGCAACGGAGGAAGGAACACCGGGGAGCTGTTTTTT.

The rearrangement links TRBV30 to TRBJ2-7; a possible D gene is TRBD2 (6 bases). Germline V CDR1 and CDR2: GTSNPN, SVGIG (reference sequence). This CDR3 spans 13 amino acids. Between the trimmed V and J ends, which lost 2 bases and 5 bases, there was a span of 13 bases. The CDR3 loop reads CAWSREYVNEQYF. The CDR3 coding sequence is TGTGCCTGGAGTCGGGAGTACGTCAACGAGCAGTACTTC.

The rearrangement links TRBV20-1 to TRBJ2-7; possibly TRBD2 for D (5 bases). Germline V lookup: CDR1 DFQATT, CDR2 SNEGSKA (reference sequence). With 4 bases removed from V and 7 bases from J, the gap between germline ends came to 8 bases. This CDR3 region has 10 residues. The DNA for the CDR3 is TGCAGTGCTAAGTCGGGAGAGCAGTACTTC. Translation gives CSAKSGEQYF.

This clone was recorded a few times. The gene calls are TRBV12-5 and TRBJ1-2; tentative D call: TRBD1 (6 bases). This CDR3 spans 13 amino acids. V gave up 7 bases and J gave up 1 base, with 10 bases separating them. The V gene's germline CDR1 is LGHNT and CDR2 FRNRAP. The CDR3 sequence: CASVEDSNYGYTF. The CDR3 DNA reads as TGTGCTAGTGTCGAGGACAGTAACTATGGCTACACCTTC.

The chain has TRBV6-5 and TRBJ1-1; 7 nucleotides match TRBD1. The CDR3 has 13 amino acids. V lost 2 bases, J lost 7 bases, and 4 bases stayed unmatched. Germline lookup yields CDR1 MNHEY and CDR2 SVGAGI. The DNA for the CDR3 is TGTGCCAGCAGTTACGCAGGGGGTGGTGAAGCTTTCTTT. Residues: CASSYAGGGEAFF.

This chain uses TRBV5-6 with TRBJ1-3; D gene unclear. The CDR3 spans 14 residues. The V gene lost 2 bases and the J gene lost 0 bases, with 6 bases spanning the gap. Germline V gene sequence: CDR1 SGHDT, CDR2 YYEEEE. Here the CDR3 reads CASSFLSSGNTIYF. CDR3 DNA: TGTGCCAGCAGCTTTTTGAGCTCTGGAAACACCATATATTTT.

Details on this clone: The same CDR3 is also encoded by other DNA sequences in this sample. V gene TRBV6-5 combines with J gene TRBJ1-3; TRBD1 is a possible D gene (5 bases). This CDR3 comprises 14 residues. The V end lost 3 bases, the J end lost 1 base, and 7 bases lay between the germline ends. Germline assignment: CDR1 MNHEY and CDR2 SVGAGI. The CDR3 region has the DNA TGTGCCAGCAGTTATGGGGGGTCTGGAAACACCATATATTTT. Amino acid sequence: CASSYGGSGNTIYF.

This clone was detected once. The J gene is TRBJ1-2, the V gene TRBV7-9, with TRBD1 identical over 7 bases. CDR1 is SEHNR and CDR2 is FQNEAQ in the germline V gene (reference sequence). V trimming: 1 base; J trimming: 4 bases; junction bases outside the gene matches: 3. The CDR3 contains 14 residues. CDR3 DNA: TGTGCCAGCAGCTTAGATAACAGGGGCTATGGCTACACCTTC. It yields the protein CASSLDNRGYGYTF.

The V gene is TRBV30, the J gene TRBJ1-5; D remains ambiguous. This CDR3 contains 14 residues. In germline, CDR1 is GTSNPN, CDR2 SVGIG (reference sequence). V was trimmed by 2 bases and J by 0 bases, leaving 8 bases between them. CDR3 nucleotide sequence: TGTGCCTGGAGTAAAACCTATAGCAATCAGCCCCAGCATTTT. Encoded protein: CAWSKTYSNQPQHF.

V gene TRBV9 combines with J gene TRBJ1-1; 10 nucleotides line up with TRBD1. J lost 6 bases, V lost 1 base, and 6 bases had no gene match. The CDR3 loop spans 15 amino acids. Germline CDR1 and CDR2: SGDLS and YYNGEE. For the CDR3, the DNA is TGTGCCAGCAGCGTACTGGGACAGGGGATGGCTGAAGCTTTCTTT. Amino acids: CASSVLGQGMAEAFF. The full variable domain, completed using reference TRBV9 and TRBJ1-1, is DSGVTQTPKHLITATGQRVTLRCSPRSGDLSVYWYQQSLDQGLQFLIQYYNGEERAKGNILERFSAQQFPDLHSELNLSSLELGDSALYFCASSVLGQGMAEAFFGQGTRLTVV.

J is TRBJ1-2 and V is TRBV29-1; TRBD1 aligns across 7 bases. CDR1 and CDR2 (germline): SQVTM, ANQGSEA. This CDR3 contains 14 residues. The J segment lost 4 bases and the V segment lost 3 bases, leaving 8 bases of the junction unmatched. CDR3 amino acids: CSVEPSGQPYGYTF. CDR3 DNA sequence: TGCAGCGTTGAGCCGTCGGGACAGCCCTATGGCTACACCTTC.

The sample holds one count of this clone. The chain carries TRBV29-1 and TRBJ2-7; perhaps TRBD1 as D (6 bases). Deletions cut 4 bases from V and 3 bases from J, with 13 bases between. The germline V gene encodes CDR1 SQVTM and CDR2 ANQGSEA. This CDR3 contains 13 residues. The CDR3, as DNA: TGCAGCGTTGGGGGACATACGATCTACGAGCAGTACTTC. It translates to CSVGGHTIYEQYF.

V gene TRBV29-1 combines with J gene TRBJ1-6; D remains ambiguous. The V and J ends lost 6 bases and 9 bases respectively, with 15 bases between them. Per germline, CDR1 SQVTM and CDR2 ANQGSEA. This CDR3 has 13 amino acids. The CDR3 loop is CSVEVSPGSPLHF. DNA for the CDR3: TGCAGCGTCGAGGTTTCCCCGGGTTCACCCCTCCACTTT.